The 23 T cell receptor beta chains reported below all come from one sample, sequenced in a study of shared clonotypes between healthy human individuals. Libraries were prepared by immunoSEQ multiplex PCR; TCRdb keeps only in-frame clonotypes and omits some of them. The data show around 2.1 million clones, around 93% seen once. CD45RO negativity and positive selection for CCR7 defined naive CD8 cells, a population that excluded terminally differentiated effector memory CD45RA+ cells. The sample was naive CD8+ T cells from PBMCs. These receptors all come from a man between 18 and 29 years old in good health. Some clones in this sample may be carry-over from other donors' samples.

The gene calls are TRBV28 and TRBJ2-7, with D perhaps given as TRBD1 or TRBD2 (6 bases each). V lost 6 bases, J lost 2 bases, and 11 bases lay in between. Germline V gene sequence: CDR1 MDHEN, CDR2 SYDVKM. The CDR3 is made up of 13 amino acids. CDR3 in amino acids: CASSPGAAYEQYF. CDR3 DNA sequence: TGTGCCAGCAGCCCGGGGGCGGCCTACGAGCAGTACTTC.

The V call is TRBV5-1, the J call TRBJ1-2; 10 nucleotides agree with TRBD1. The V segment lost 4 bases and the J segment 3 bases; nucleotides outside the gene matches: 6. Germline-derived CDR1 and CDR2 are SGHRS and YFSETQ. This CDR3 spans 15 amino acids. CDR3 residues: CASSVGDRGHYGYTF. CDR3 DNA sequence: TGCGCCAGCAGCGTTGGGGACAGGGGCCACTATGGCTACACCTTC.

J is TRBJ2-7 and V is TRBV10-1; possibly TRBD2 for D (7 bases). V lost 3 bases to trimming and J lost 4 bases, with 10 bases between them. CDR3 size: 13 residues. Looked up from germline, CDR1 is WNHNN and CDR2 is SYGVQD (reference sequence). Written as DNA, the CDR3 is TGCGCCAGCAGTGACGGGGGGCCTTACGAGCAGTACTTC. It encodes CASSDGGPYEQYF.

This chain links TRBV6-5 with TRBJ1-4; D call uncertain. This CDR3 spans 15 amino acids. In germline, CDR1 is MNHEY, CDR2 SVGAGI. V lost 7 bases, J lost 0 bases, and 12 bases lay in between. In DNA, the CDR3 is TGTGCCAGCAAAGCGGCCATGGCAACTAATGAAAAACTGTTTTTT. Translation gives CASKAAMATNEKLFF.

CDR3 bases: TGTGCCAGCTTGGACAGACTAAACTATGGCTACACCTTC. It codes for CASLDRLNYGYTF. J is TRBJ1-2 and V is TRBV6-1; D might be TRBD1 (6 bases). CDR1 and CDR2 from the germline V gene are MNHNS and SASEGT. V lost 8 bases to trimming and J lost 2 bases, with 12 bases between them. The CDR3 contains 13 residues.

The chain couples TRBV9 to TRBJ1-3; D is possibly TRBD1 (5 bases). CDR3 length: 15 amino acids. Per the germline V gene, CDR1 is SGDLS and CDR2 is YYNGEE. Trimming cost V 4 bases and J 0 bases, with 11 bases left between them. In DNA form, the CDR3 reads TGTGCCAGCAGCCCTGGGGCGTCCTCTGGAAACACCATATATTTT. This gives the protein CASSPGASSGNTIYF.

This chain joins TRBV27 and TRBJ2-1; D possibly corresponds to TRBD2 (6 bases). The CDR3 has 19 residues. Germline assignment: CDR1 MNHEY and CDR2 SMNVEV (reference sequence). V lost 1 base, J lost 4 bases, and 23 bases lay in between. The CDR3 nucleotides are TGTGCCAGCAGTTTATTCCTCGAGCCCACAATGGGGACTTACAATGAGCAGTTCTTC. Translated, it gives CASSLFLEPTMGTYNEQFF.

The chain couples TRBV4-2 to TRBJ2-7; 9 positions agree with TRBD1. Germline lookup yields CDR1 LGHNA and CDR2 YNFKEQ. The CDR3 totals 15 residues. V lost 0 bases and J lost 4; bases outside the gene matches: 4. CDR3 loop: CASSQEGTGHYEQYF. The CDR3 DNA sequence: TGTGCCAGCAGCCAAGAAGGGACAGGGCATTACGAGCAGTACTTC.

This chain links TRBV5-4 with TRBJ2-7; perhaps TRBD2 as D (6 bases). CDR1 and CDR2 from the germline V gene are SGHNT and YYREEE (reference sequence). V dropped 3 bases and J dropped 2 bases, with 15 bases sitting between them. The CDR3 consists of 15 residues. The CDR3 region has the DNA TGTGCCAGCAGCTCGGCGGGGCTCTTCACCTACGAGCAGTACTTC. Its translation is CASSSAGLFTYEQYF.

This chain's CDR3 is CASSPRVASYEQYF. The DNA of the CDR3 is TGTGCCAGCAGCCCTAGAGTTGCCTCCTACGAGCAGTACTTC. The chain joins TRBV9 to TRBJ2-7; no clear D. This CDR3 contains 14 residues. Germline assignment: CDR1 SGDLS and CDR2 YYNGEE. The V gene lost 4 bases and the J gene lost 0 bases, with 11 bases spanning the gap.

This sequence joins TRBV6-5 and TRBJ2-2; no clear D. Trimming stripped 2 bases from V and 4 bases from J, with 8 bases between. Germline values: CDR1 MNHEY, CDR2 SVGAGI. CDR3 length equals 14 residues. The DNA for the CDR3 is TGTGCCAGCAGTTACGCTGGGCCCACCGGGGAGCTGTTTTTT. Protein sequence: CASSYAGPTGELFF.

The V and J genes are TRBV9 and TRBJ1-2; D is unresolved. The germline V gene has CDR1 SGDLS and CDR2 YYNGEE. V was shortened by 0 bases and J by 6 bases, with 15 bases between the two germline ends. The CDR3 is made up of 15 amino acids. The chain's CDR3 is CASSVGDLALDGYTF. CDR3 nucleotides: TGTGCCAGCAGCGTAGGGGATCTCGCCTTGGATGGCTACACCTTC.

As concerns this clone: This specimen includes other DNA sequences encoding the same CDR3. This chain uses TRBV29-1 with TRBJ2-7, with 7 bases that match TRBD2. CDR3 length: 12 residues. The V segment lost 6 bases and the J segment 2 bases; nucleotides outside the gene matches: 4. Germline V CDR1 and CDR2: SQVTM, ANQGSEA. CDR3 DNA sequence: TGCAGCGTGTCTAGCGGACCCTACGAGCAGTACTTC. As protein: CSVSSGPYEQYF.

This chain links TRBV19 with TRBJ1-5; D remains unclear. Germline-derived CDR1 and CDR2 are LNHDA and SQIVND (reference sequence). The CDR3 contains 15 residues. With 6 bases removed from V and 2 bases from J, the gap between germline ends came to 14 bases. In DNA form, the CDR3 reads TGTGCCAGTAGACCCCTCGCCGTCGGCAATCAGCCCCAGCATTTT. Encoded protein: CASRPLAVGNQPQHF.

DNA for the CDR3: TGTGCCAGCACCTTCAGGGGAGGGAAGACAGATACGCAGTATTTT. Translation: CASTFRGGKTDTQYF. This chain uses TRBV27 with TRBJ2-3; D is perhaps TRBD2 (7 bases). Germline V lookup: CDR1 MNHEY, CDR2 SMNVEV (reference sequence). The length of the CDR3 is 15 residues. Trimming took 7 bases from V and 3 from J, leaving 17 bases between them.

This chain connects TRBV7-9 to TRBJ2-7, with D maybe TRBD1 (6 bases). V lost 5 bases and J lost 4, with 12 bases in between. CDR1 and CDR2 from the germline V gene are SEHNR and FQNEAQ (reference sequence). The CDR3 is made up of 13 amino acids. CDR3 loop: CASSHKQGYEQYF. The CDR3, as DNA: TGTGCCAGCAGCCACAAACAGGGTTACGAGCAGTACTTC.

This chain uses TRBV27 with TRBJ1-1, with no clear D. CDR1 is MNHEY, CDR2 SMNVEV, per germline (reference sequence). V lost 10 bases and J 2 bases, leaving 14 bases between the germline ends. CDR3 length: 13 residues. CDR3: CATSSGTNTEAFF. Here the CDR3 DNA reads TGTGCCACCTCCTCTGGCACAAACACTGAAGCTTTCTTT.

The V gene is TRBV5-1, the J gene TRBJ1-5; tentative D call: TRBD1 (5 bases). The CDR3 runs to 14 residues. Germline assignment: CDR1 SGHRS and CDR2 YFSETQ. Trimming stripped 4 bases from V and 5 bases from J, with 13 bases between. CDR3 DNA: TGCGCCAGCAGCCCGCTGGGAGGGGATCAGCCCCAGCATTTT. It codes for CASSPLGGDQPQHF.

The CDR3 spells CASSSPTGPGELFF. In nucleotides, the CDR3 is TGTGCCAGCAGTTCACCTACAGGGCCCGGGGAGCTGTTTTTT. The chain combines TRBV27 with TRBJ2-2, with D perhaps matching TRBD1 (6 bases). CDR1 is MNHEY, CDR2 SMNVEV, per germline (reference sequence). The CDR3 length is 14 residues. The V end was cut by 4 bases, the J end by 6 bases, with 12 bases between.

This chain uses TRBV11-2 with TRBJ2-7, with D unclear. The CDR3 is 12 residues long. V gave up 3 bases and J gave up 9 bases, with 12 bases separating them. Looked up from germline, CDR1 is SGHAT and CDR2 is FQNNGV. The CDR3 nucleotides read TGTGCCAGCAGCTTCATCCTTATGTGGCAGTACTTC. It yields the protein CASSFILMWQYF.

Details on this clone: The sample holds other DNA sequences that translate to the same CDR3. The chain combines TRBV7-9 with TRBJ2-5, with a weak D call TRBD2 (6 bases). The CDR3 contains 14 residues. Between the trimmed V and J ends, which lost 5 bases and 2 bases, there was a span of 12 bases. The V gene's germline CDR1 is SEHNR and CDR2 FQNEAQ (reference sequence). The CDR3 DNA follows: TGTGCCAGCAGCCCCACTCGGGGGCAAGAGACCCAGTACTTC. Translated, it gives CASSPTRGQETQYF.

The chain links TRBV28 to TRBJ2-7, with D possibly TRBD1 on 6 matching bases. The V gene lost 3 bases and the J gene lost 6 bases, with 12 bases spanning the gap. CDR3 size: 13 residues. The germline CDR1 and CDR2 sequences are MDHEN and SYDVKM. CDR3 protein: CASSFRGRGEQYF. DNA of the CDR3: TGTGCCAGCAGTTTTCGGGGCAGGGGCGAGCAGTACTTC.

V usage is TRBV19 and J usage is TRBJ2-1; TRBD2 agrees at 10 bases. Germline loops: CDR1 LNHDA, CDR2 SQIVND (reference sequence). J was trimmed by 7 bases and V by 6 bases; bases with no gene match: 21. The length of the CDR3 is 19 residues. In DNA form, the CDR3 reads TGTGCCAGTAGCCATATATCTCCCCGGCTAGCGGGAGTCCCAAATGAGCAGTTCTTC. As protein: CASSHISPRLAGVPNEQFF.